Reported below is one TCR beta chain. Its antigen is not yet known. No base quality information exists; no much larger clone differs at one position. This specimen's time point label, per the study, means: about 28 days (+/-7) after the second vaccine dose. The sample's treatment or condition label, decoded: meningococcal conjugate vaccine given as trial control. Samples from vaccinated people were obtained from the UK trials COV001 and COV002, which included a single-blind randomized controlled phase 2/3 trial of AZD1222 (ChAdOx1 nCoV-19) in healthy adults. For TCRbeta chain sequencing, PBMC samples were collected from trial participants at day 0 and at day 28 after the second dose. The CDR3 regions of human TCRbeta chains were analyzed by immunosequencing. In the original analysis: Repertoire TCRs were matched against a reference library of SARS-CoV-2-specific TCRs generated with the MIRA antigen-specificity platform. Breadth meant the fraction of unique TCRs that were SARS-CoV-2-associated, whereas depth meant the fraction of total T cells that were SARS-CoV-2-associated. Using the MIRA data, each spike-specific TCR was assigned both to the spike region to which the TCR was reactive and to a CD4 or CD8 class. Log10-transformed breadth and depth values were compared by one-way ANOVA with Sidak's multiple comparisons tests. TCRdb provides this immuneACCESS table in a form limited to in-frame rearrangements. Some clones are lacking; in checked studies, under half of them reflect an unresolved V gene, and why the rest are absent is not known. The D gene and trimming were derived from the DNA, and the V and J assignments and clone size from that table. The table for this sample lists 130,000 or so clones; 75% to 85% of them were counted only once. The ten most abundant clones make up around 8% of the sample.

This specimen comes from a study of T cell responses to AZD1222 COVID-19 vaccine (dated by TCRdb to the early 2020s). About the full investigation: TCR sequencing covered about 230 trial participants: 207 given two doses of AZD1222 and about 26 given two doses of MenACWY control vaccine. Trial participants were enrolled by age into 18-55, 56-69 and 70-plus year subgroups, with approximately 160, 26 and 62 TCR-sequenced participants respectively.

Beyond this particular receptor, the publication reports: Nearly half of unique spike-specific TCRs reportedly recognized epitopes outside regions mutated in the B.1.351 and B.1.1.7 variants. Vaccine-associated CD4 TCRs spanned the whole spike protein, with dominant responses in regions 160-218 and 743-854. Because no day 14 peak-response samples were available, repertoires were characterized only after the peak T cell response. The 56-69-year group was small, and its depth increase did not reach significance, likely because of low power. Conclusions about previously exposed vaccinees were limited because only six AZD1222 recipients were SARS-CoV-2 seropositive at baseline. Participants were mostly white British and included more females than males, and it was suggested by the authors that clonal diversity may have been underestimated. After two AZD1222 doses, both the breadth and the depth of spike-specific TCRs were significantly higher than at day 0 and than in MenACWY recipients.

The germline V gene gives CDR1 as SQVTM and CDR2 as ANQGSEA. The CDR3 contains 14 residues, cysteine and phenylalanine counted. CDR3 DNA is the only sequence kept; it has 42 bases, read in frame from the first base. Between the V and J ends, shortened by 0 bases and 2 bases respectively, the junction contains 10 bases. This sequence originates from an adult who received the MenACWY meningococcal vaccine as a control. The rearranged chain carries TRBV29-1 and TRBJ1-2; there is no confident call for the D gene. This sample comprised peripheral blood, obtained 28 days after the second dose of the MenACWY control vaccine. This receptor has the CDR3 CSVEDLPQNYGYTF. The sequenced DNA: TGCAGCGTTGAAGATCTCCCTCAAAACTATGGCTACACCTTC.